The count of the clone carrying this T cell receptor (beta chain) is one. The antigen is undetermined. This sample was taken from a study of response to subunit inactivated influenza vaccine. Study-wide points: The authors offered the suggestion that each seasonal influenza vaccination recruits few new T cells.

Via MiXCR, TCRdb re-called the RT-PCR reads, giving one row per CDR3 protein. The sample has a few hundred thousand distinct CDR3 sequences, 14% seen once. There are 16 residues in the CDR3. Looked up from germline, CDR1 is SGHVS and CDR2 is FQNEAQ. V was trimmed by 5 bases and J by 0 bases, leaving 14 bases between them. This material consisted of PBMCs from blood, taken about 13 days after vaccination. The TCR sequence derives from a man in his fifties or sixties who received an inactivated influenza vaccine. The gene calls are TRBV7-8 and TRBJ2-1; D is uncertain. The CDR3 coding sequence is TGTGCCAGCAGCCATTCGAGGCGGATCTCCTACAATGAGCAGTTCTTC. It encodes CASSHSRRISYNEQFF.